Listed here are 10 T cell receptor beta chains from one sample, sequenced in a study of beta chain features in type 1 diabetes. Every bit of the isolated RNA underwent reverse transcription, so sequencing read expressed TCRB transcripts. Clones were sequenced by immunoSEQ multiplex PCR, and TCRdb holds only the in-frame ones, with some missing. The repertoire has 130,000 or so clones, 9.2% of them found once; the top ten carry roughly 0.7%. The sequenced material came from central memory CD4+ T cells from blood. All receptors derive from a man between 18 and 29 years old in good health.

A few counts support this clone. The CDR3 nucleotides are TGTGCCAGCAGTCCCCGTGGGGGAAGAGGTGCGGGGGGCAAAGACGAGCAGTACTTC. This translates into CASSPRGGRGAGGKDEQYF. This chain connects TRBV9 to TRBJ2-7; TRBD2 matches at 8 bases. Germline V gives CDR1 SGDLS, CDR2 YYNGEE. V lost 5 bases to trimming and J lost 5 bases; unmatched junction nucleotides: 24. The CDR3 consists of 19 residues.

The rearrangement joins TRBV19 to TRBJ1-5, with TRBD1 as a possible D gene (6 bases). The CDR3 covers 14 residues. Per the germline V gene, CDR1 is LNHDA and CDR2 is SQIVND (reference sequence). The ends were cut back, 9 bases at V and 2 bases at J, with 14 bases in the middle. The CDR3 protein is CASSQGNRNQPQHF. CDR3 DNA sequence: TGTGCCAGCTCCCAGGGGAATCGCAATCAGCCCCAGCATTTT.

V is TRBV6-5 and J is TRBJ1-6; tentative D call: TRBD1 (5 bases). The CDR3 loop spans 14 amino acids. The germline V gene encodes CDR1 MNHEY and CDR2 SVGAGI. The V end was cut by 2 bases, the J end by 9 bases, with 11 bases between. CDR3 sequence reads: CASSYDSPSSPLHF. The CDR3 DNA sequence: TGTGCCAGCAGTTACGACAGCCCCAGTTCACCCCTCCACTTT.

The chain carries TRBV6-1 and TRBJ2-7; D is unresolved. V was trimmed by 2 bases and J by 6 bases, leaving 5 bases between them. Germline V gene data show CDR1 as MNHNS and CDR2 as SASEGT. The CDR3 spans 11 residues. The CDR3 here is CASSEFGEQYF. The CDR3 DNA reads as TGTGCCAGCAGTGAATTCGGCGAGCAGTACTTC.

V is TRBV11-2 and J is TRBJ2-7; a possible D gene is TRBD2 (5 bases). Germline assignment: CDR1 SGHAT and CDR2 FQNNGV. This CDR3 contains 17 residues. V lost 5 bases, J lost 4 bases, and 24 bases lay in between. The CDR3 DNA follows: TGTGCCAGCAGCCTAAACCCTGGACTGCTTCAAACTTACGAGCAGTACTTC. Translating gives CASSLNPGLLQTYEQYF.

This clone was picked up a small number of times. The V gene is TRBV6-5, the J gene TRBJ1-2, with a weak D call TRBD1 (6 bases). Trimming stripped 5 bases from V and 8 bases from J, with 12 bases between. CDR1 is MNHEY and CDR2 is SVGAGI in the germline V gene. The CDR3 loop spans 12 amino acids. CDR3 DNA sequence: TGTGCCAGCAGTCCCACAGGGATAGGCTACACCTTC. Translating gives CASSPTGIGYTF.

V is TRBV5-1 and J is TRBJ1-4; 7 bases are shared with TRBD1. The CDR3 spans 14 residues. V lost 4 bases to trimming and J lost 7 bases; unmatched junction nucleotides: 7. Germline V gives CDR1 SGHRS, CDR2 YFSETQ. The chain's CDR3 is CASSERDRVEKLFF. The CDR3 nucleotides read TGCGCCAGCAGCGAGCGCGACAGGGTTGAAAAACTGTTTTTT.

V is TRBV4-1 and J is TRBJ1-4; D perhaps matches TRBD1 (5 bases). The V end lost 4 bases, the J end lost 2 bases, and 14 bases lay between the germline ends. The V gene's germline CDR1 is MGHRA and CDR2 YSYEKL. CDR3 length: 16 residues. CDR3 DNA sequence: TGCGCCAGCAGCCTGCGGACGGGGGGTACTAATGAAAAACTGTTTTTT. Protein sequence: CASSLRTGGTNEKLFF.

The table lists this clone with a few counts. The V gene is TRBV11-3, the J gene TRBJ2-1; D is uncertain. Germline values: CDR1 SGHNT, CDR2 YENEEA. Trimming cost V 3 bases and J 0 bases, with 9 bases left between them. The CDR3 extends over 15 amino acids. Here the CDR3 DNA reads TGTGCCAGCAGCTTTAGAGAGAGCTCCTACAATGAGCAGTTCTTC. Protein: CASSFRESSYNEQFF.

This clone was counted between two and nine times. The rearrangement joins TRBV10-3 to TRBJ2-7; D perhaps matches TRBD1 (9 bases). Trimming shortened V by 10 bases and J by 4 bases, and 20 bases separated the two germline ends. CDR1 and CDR2 (germline): ENHRY, SYGVKD. CDR3 length: 14 residues. The CDR3 region has the DNA TGTGCCACCGGCGGGGGGACAGGGCAGTACGAGCAGTACTTC. Translated, it gives CATGGGTGQYEQYF.